The present entry profiles one TCR beta chain with its context. The antigen is undetermined. This sample is part of a study of cytomegalovirus exposure and HLA in healthy donors. Use of 60 Vbeta and 13 Jbeta primers characterized the PCR. The repertoire was sequenced with immunoSEQ multiplex PCR; TCRdb's copy has only in-frame clones and lacks some. The table records 90,000 to 110,000 clones, 78% of them present only once. Overall study results and limits: Later analysis identified 15,000 to 20,000 TCR beta sequences associated with HLA alleles, using a false discovery rate threshold of 0.05.

CDR3 length equals 15 residues. Germline lookup yields CDR1 KGHSH and CDR2 LQKENI. V lost 2 bases, J lost 3 bases, and 11 bases lay in between. What was sequenced was PBMCs. This chain uses TRBV18 with TRBJ1-5, with no clear D. The clonotype was recovered from a man younger than 40 in good health and CMV-seronegative. This CDR3 reads CASSPGHRFNQPQHF. CDR3 bases: TGTGCCAGCTCACCAGGCCACCGATTCAATCAGCCCCAGCATTTT.